This T cell receptor (beta chain) comes out of a study of T cell repertoires in cytomegalovirus infection. Study context: Public TCR beta signatures were indicative of both CMV infection and a matching HLA type.

Note on this clonotype: The antigen remains unidentified.

The CDR3 extends over 14 amino acids. CDR1 and CDR2 (germline): SQVTM, ANQGSEA. V was trimmed by 5 bases and J by 3 bases, leaving 13 bases between them. TCRdb re-called the reads through MiXCR, storing one row per CDR3 protein. This sample has about 570,000 distinct CDR3 sequences, with under 45% found just once. Overall study findings and caveats: It was HLA-C-restricted CMV-specific TCR beta clonotypes that dominated the response ex vivo. Summed frequency of public TCR beta families distinguished CMV carriers with the relevant HLA.

The sample was cultured PBMCs, taken from culture after CMV antigen stimulation. The TCR sequence derives from a human donor in good health (CMV status not recorded). Some clones in this sample may be carry-over from other donors' samples. The J gene is TRBJ1-4, the V gene TRBV29-1, with D possibly matching TRBD1 (6 bases). CDR3 DNA sequence: TGCAGCGTTCTCTTGGGGGCAGCTAATGAAAAACTGTTTTTT. Protein product: CSVLLGAANEKLFF.